Each of the 22 T cell receptor beta chains below was sequenced from the same sample in a study of cytomegalovirus exposure and HLA in healthy donors. Libraries were prepared by immunoSEQ multiplex PCR; TCRdb keeps only in-frame clonotypes and omits some of them. The table includes over 200,000 clones, almost 90% detected once. The specimen sequenced was PBMCs. All receptors come from a woman aged 18-35 years in good health and CMV-seronegative.

The rearrangement joins TRBV6-6 to TRBJ2-1; a weak D match, TRBD2 (6 bases). Trimming shortened V by 0 bases and J by 8 bases, and 8 bases separated the two germline ends. This CDR3 has 13 amino acids. CDR1 is MNHNY and CDR2 is SVGAGI in the germline V gene (reference sequence). The CDR3 bases are TGTGCCAGCAGTTACTCGTGGGGGGATGAGCAGTTCTTC. It translates to CASSYSWGDEQFF.

The J gene is TRBJ2-1, the V gene TRBV27; perhaps TRBD2 as D (7 bases). Deletions cut 5 bases from V and 7 bases from J, with 15 bases between. This CDR3 has 14 amino acids. From germline, CDR1 is MNHEY and CDR2 SMNVEV (reference sequence). The CDR3 loop is CASSEWGGVNEQFF. CDR3 nucleotides: TGTGCCAGCAGTGAGTGGGGGGGCGTTAATGAGCAGTTCTTC.

This clone was counted a single time. The chain is built from TRBV4-1 and TRBJ2-2; 7 positions agree with TRBD1. The CDR3 covers 14 residues. Germline V CDR1 and CDR2: MGHRA, YSYEKL. J was trimmed by 5 bases and V by 2 bases; bases with no gene match: 2. The CDR3 DNA reads as TGCGCCAGCAGCCAACAGACAGGGACCGGGGAGCTGTTTTTT. Protein: CASSQQTGTGELFF.

This chain uses TRBV18 with TRBJ1-4; D uncertain. Between the trimmed V and J ends, which lost 4 bases and 6 bases, there was a span of 3 bases. This CDR3 is 11 amino acids long. The germline V gene encodes CDR1 KGHSH and CDR2 LQKENI. The CDR3 here is CASSRDEKLFF. The CDR3 coding sequence is TGTGCCAGCTCACGCGATGAAAAACTGTTTTTT.

The chain joins TRBV5-1 to TRBJ2-7; D not resolved. V was trimmed by 0 bases and J by 1 base, leaving 5 bases between them. The CDR3 has 13 residues. Germline V CDR1 and CDR2: SGHRS, YFSETQ. The chain's CDR3 is CASSLVPSYEQYF. The CDR3 DNA follows: TGCGCCAGCAGCTTGGTCCCATCCTACGAGCAGTACTTC.

J is TRBJ1-3 and V is TRBV6-5; D not certain. Trimming stripped 2 bases from V and 0 bases from J, with 8 bases between. Germline assignment: CDR1 MNHEY and CDR2 SVGAGI. The CDR3 sequence is 15 residues long. CDR3 DNA: TGTGCCAGCAGTTACCGGTTTTTCTCTGGAAACACCATATATTTT. This gives the protein CASSYRFFSGNTIYF.

This chain connects TRBV4-1 to TRBJ2-5, with 7 bases lining up with TRBD2. The length of the CDR3 is 17 residues. The J segment lost 0 bases and the V segment lost 1 base, leaving 8 bases of the junction unmatched. In germline, CDR1 is MGHRA, CDR2 YSYEKL. The CDR3 DNA sequence: TGCGCCAGCAGCCAAGCCGCCAGGGAGGGTAACCAAGAGACCCAGTACTTC. As protein: CASSQAAREGNQETQYF.

This CDR3 is CASSMVDIGYIEAFF. CDR3 nucleotides: TGTGCCAGTAGTATGGTGGACATCGGGTACATTGAAGCTTTCTTT. The genes are TRBV19 and TRBJ1-1, with D perhaps matching TRBD1 (5 bases). Per the germline V gene, CDR1 is LNHDA and CDR2 is SQIVND (reference sequence). V was pared by 3 bases and J by 7 bases, with 18 bases between. This CDR3 is built from 15 residues.

The rearrangement uses TRBV7-2 and TRBJ2-1; the D is unclear. The CDR3 spans 13 residues. Trimming left V 3 bases short and J 6 bases short, with 9 bases between. Germline values: CDR1 SGHTA, CDR2 FQGNSA. CDR3 sequence: CASSLGWRNEQFF. CDR3 bases: TGTGCCAGCAGCTTGGGCTGGCGCAATGAGCAGTTCTTC.

The chain is built from TRBV5-4 and TRBJ2-7, with a possible D match to TRBD1 (6 bases). In germline, CDR1 is SGHNT, CDR2 YYREEE (reference sequence). This CDR3 contains 15 residues. Trimming removed 3 bases from V and 3 bases from J, with 16 bases in between. For the CDR3, the DNA is TGTGCCAGCAGCTCCCTGGACAGTTCCAGCTACGAGCAGTACTTC. Translation gives CASSSLDSSSYEQYF.

V and J are TRBV4-1 and TRBJ2-5; 9 bases fit TRBD2. The CDR3 covers 17 residues. Germline V lookup: CDR1 MGHRA, CDR2 YSYEKL. The junction had 10 bases not matched to a gene; V was cut back by 3 bases and J by 2 bases. The CDR3 region has the DNA TGCGCCAGCAGCCACCTAGTAGCGGGGGACCCACAAGAGACCCAGTACTTC. This sequence encodes CASSHLVAGDPQETQYF.

V gene TRBV7-6 combines with J gene TRBJ2-3; D possibly corresponds to TRBD2 (5 bases). In germline, CDR1 is SGHVS, CDR2 FNYEAQ. Trimming shortened V by 4 bases and J by 0 bases, and 17 bases separated the two germline ends. The CDR3 totals 17 residues. CDR3 amino acids: CASSSSRTLLSTDTQYF. The CDR3 nucleotides read TGTGCCAGCAGCTCGTCCCGGACTCTCCTGAGCACAGATACGCAGTATTTT.

The chain combines TRBV10-2 with TRBJ2-7; 10 bases align to TRBD1. Germline CDR1 WSHSY, CDR2 SAAADI. V lost 7 bases, J lost 9 bases, and 9 bases stayed unmatched. CDR3 length equals 13 residues. CDR3 amino acids: CASMGQGSRVQYF. In DNA form, the CDR3 reads TGCGCCAGCATGGGACAGGGGTCTAGGGTGCAGTACTTC.

The chain uses TRBV28 and TRBJ2-5, with TRBD2 matching over 7 bases. The germline V gene has CDR1 MDHEN and CDR2 SYDVKM. The CDR3 spans 14 residues. Losses at the gene ends were 4 bases for V and 0 bases for J; bases not matched to a gene: 2. This CDR3 reads CASSWGGYQETQYF. CDR3 DNA sequence: TGTGCCAGCAGTTGGGGGGGGTACCAAGAGACCCAGTACTTC. Together with reference TRBV28 and TRBJ2-5, the CDR3 gives the full variable domain: DVKVTQSSRYLVKRTGEKVFLECVQDMDHENMFWYRQDPGLGLRLIYFSYDVKMKEKGDIPEGYSVSREKKERFSLILESASTNQTSMYLCASSWGGYQETQYFGPGTRLLVL.

The chain carries TRBV4-3 and TRBJ2-7, with D uncertain. Trimming stripped 0 bases from V and 9 bases from J, with 21 bases between. Germline V gene data show CDR1 as LGHNA and CDR2 as YSLEER. CDR3 size: 16 residues. This CDR3 reads CASSQDWLYIRPRQYF. For the CDR3, the DNA is TGCGCCAGCAGCCAAGATTGGCTTTATATTAGACCTAGGCAGTACTTC.

The CDR3 spells CASSQDGGSYNSPLHF. CDR3 in DNA: TGTGCCAGCAGCCAAGATGGAGGGTCCTATAATTCACCCCTCCACTTT. The rearrangement uses TRBV4-2 and TRBJ1-6; D not certain. In germline, CDR1 is LGHNA, CDR2 YNFKEQ. This CDR3 region has 16 residues. Trimming stripped 0 bases from V and 1 base from J, with 7 bases between.

The rearrangement uses TRBV7-2 and TRBJ1-2, with D tentatively TRBD1 (6 bases). The CDR3 has 14 residues. V lost 7 bases and J 3 bases, leaving 15 bases between the germline ends. Per germline, CDR1 SGHTA and CDR2 FQGNSA. The CDR3 nucleotides are TGTGCCAGCAACCGGGACAAACGGTACTATGGCTACACCTTC. It encodes CASNRDKRYYGYTF.

This chain connects TRBV30 to TRBJ2-7; 7 positions match TRBD1. From germline, CDR1 is GTSNPN and CDR2 SVGIG (reference sequence). V dropped 4 bases and J dropped 1; count of bases not matched to a gene: 7. The CDR3 runs 14 residues. CDR3 in DNA: TGTGCCTGGACAGGGACAGAATCTTCCTACGAGCAGTACTTC. It specifies CAWTGTESSYEQYF.

The chain joins TRBV7-2 to TRBJ1-1; a possible D gene is TRBD1 (6 bases). The CDR3 covers 15 residues. Looked up from germline, CDR1 is SGHTA and CDR2 is FQGNSA. V lost 2 bases and J lost 1, with 11 bases in between. The CDR3 DNA reads TGTGCCAGCAGCTTACAGGCGACAGGGAACACTGAAGCTTTCTTT. The encoded protein is CASSLQATGNTEAFF.

This clone was counted between two and nine times. This chain links TRBV7-2 with TRBJ1-5; tentatively, D is TRBD1 (5 bases). Trimming left V 4 bases short and J 6 bases short, with 16 bases between. The CDR3 extends over 15 amino acids. Germline V gene lookup returns CDR1 SGHTA and CDR2 FQGNSA. The CDR3 loop reads CASSSRVSQVQPQHF. CDR3 coding DNA: TGTGCCAGCAGCTCCAGGGTCAGCCAAGTTCAGCCCCAGCATTTT.

As to this clone: Given a much more abundant clone one base away, this may be a read error. Other DNA variants within this sample encode the same CDR3. This chain links TRBV28 with TRBJ1-5; D might be TRBD1 (5 bases). V was pared by 5 bases and J by 4 bases, with 9 bases between. In germline, CDR1 is MDHEN, CDR2 SYDVKM. The CDR3 spans 13 residues. CDR3 DNA sequence: TGTGCCAGCAGTGGAACAGGTAATCAGCCCCAGCATTTT. It encodes CASSGTGNQPQHF.

The rearrangement uses TRBV6-1 and TRBJ1-2, with D maybe TRBD1 (5 bases). Trimming shortened V by 0 bases and J by 4 bases, and 12 bases separated the two germline ends. CDR1 MNHNS and CDR2 SASEGT come from the germline V gene. This CDR3 is 15 amino acids long. The CDR3 bases are TGTGCCAGCAGTGAAGCTCCACAGGCATCCTATGGCTACACCTTC. Its protein is CASSEAPQASYGYTF.